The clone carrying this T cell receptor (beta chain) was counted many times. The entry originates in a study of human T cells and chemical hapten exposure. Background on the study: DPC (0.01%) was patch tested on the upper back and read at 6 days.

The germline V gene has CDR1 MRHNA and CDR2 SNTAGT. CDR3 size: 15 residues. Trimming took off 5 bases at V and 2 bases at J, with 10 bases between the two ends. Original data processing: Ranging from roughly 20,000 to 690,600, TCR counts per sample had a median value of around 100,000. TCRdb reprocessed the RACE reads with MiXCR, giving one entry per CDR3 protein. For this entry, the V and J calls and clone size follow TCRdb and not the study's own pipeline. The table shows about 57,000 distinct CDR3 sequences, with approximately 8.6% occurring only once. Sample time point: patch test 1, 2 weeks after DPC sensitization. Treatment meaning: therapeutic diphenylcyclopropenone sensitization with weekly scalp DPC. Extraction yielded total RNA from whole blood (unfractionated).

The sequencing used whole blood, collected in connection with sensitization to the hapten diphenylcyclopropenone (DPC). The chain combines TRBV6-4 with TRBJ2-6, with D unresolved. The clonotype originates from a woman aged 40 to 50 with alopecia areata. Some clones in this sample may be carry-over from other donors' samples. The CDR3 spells CASSPNRAGANVLTF. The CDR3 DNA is TGTGCCAGCAGTCCGAATAGAGCTGGGGCCAACGTCCTGACTTTC.